Here is one T cell receptor beta chain with its context. Antigen unknown. The data belong to a study of shared clonotypes between healthy human individuals. Study-level findings and limits: In contrast to clonotypes shared by all four donors, non-shared clonotypes had lower generation probabilities. Researchers found naive subsets generally carried larger estimated richness than memory subsets.

The assay was carried out at the deep level. Template for every sorted-subset replicate PCR totaled 150 to 250 ng DNA, some 30,000 T cell genomes. TCRdb's table, derived via immunoSEQ multiplex PCR, lists solely in-frame clones and lacks some. Among approximately 1.4 million clones, around 98% were seen once, and the ten largest hold around 0.45%. V lost 1 base and J lost 8; bases outside the gene matches: 7. CDR3 length: 15 amino acids. Germline loops: CDR1 SGHNT, CDR2 YYREEE (reference sequence). Sequencing was carried out using naive CD4+ T cells sorted from blood. The subset denotes: CD45RA+ positively selected. This receptor was taken from a young man in good health. This chain uses TRBV5-4 with TRBJ1-4; 8 nucleotides match TRBD1. CDR3 in DNA: TGTGCCAGCAGCTTGCAGACAGGGGAGGTAGAAAAACTGTTTTTT. Its protein product is CASSLQTGEVEKLFF.